The rows below give T cell receptor beta chains drawn from one sample of a study of T cells in Graves' hyperthyroidism and ophthalmopathy. TCRdb redid the calling of the multiplex PCR reads with MiXCR, one entry per CDR3 protein. The sample has under 350,000 distinct CDR3 sequences; roughly 13% are singletons. Specimen: blood. The source of these receptors is a woman aged 40 to 50 with Graves' ophthalmopathy. Both conserved end residues are part of each CDR3. D genes are given only for firm matches. Size tells how often a clone was seen (once, few, many) or the class of an expanded clone, and some rows leave it out.

TRBJ2-3 . TRBV7-9 many TGTGCCAGCAGCTTAGCAGGGATTTATACGCAGTATTTT CASSLAGIYTQYF
TRBJ1-1 TRBD1 TRBV28 many TGTGCCAGCAGTTTATTGACAGGGTTGGTGAACACTGAAGCTTTCTTT CASSLLTGLVNTEAFF
TRBJ2-1 . TRBV5-8 few TGTGCCAGCAGCTGGGGGACGTTTCCTAGCTCCTACAATGAGCAGTTCTTC CASSWGTFPSSYNEQFF
TRBJ2-7 TRBD1 TRBV6-6 many TGTGCCAGCAGTTACTCCAGGGGGACACCCCACGAGCAGTACTTC CASSYSRGTPHEQYF
TRBJ2-3 . TRBV11-3 many TGTGCCAGCAAAATCCTGAGCGGGAAGGGGGGTAGCACAGATACGCAGTATTTT CASKILSGKGGSTDTQYF
TRBJ2-7 . TRBV3-1 many TGTGCCAGCAGCCCCCGCAGGGGTTACTACGAGCAGTACTTC CASSPRRGYYEQYF
TRBJ2-3 . TRBV5-1 many TGCGCCAGCTCCTCAGGGACCCTCACAGATACGCAGTATTTT CASSSGTLTDTQYF
TRBJ1-1 . TRBV20-1 many TGCAGTGCCGCGAAAGGGGCGGGGACCCTGGGCACTGAAGCTTTCTTT CSAAKGAGTLGTEAFF
TRBJ2-1 . TRBV3-1 . TGTGCCAGCAGCCAATCCGGGACTTCCTACAATGAGCAGTTCTTC CASSQSGTSYNEQFF
TRBJ2-7 TRBD2 TRBV12-3/TRBV12-4 many TGTGCCAGCGGGGAGGGTGTGCCAAGGGAGCAGTACTTC CASGEGVPREQYF
TRBJ1-5 . TRBV5-6 many TGTGCCAGCAGCCGATCACCTTTAGTTCAGCCCCAGCATTTT CASSRSPLVQPQHF
TRBJ1-1 . TRBV7-9 few TGTGCCAGCAGCTTATTGGAAGGCCCAACAGTTGAAGCTTTCTTT CASSLLEGPTVEAFF
TRBJ2-7 . TRBV18 few TGTGCCAGCTCAGCCGACAGGAACTCCTACGAGCAGTACTTC CASSADRNSYEQYF
TRBJ2-3 TRBD2 TRBV20-1 . TGCAGTGCTTCCGGGGGGGATACGCAGTATTTT CSASGGDTQYF
TRBJ2-1 TRBD1 TRBV7-9 many TGTGCCAGCAGCTCTACAGGGGGTTCGGGCAATGAGCAGTTCTTC CASSSTGGSGNEQFF
TRBJ2-1 . TRBV12-3/TRBV12-4 many TGTGCCAGCAGGAGGGACCTTCTGCTCTCGCGCGCCTACAATGAGCAGTTCTTC CASRRDLLLSRAYNEQFF
TRBJ2-7 . TRBV4-1 few TGCGCCAGCAGCCAAGACATGTTCGACGAGCAGTACTTC CASSQDMFDEQYF
TRBJ2-1 . TRBV19 . TGTGCCAGTAGGACGGGACCGGGGAGACTCAATGAGCAGTTCTTC CASRTGPGRLNEQFF
TRBJ2-7 TRBD1 TRBV15 few TGTGCCACCAGCAGAGTGCTTGGGCGCGGGACAGGGATAGACGAGCAGTACTTC CATSRVLGRGTGIDEQYF
TRBJ1-2 . TRBV18 . TGTGCCAGCTCACCACCGTACCCAGCGGACTATGGCTACACCTTC CASSPPYPADYGYTF
TRBJ2-5 . TRBV19 few TGTGCCAGTAGTCCTTCAGGGGGGGATTTGCAGACCCAGTACTTC CASSPSGGDLQTQYF
TRBJ1-5 . TRBV20-1 . TGCAGTGCGCGGACAGTCAACCCCCAGCCCCAGCATTTT CSARTVNPQPQHF
TRBJ1-2 TRBD1 TRBV20-1 . TGCAGTGCTGAGACAGGGGCCTATGGCTACACCTTC CSAETGAYGYTF
TRBJ1-5 TRBD1 TRBV20-1 many TGCAGTGCTCGGACAGGGTTTCAGCCCCAGCATTTT CSARTGFQPQHF
TRBJ2-7 . TRBV11-2 many TGTGCCAGCAGCTTGAGGCGGGATTACGAGCAGTACTTC CASSLRRDYEQYF
TRBJ2-5 TRBD1 TRBV11-2 . TGTGCCAGCAGCTCGCAGAGGGGACAGGGATACTTC CASSSQRGQGYF
TRBJ2-1 TRBD1 TRBV12-3/TRBV12-4 . TGTGCCAGCTCATCCACCCCCCCGGGACAGGGGGCCTACAATGAGCAGTTCTTC CASSSTPPGQGAYNEQFF
TRBJ2-7 . TRBV5-1 few TGCGCCAGCAGCGGGGACCGCCGTTCGGAGCAGTACTTC CASSGDRRSEQYF
TRBJ2-7 . TRBV27 few TGTGCCAGCAGTTTTCGCGAGTCCTACGAGCAGTACTTC CASSFRESYEQYF
TRBJ1-1 . TRBV11-2 many TGTGCCAGCAGCTCCTTCAGGGGATCGCAACAAAAGAACACTGAAGCTTTCTTT CASSSFRGSQQKNTEAFF
TRBJ2-3 TRBD1 TRBV6-2/TRBV6-3 many TGTGCCAGCAGGGGGCTAGGACAGGCAGATACGCAGTATTTT CASRGLGQADTQYF
TRBJ1-2 . TRBV28 many TGTGCCAGCAGTGCTCACAGATATGGCTACACCTTC CASSAHRYGYTF
TRBJ2-3 . TRBV4-2 few TGTGCCAGCAGCCAAGAGGCCCATCTTACGCAGTATTTT CASSQEAHLTQYF
TRBJ1-3 TRBD1 TRBV12-3/TRBV12-4 many TGTGCCAGCAGTTCCTACAGGGGGGGCGGAAACACCATATATTTT CASSSYRGGGNTIYF
TRBJ2-7 . TRBV20-1 . TGCAGTGCTAGAGAACAGGGTAGGACGCAGTACTTC CSAREQGRTQYF
TRBJ1-2 . TRBV19 few TGTGCCAGTAGTCCGCGGACGGCTAACTATGGCTACACCTTC CASSPRTANYGYTF
TRBJ2-3 . TRBV9 many TGTGCCAGCAGCTTAGGGCCCACAGATACGCAGTATTTT CASSLGPTDTQYF
TRBJ2-1 TRBD2 TRBV5-1 many TGCGCCAGCAGCTTTGGTTTAGCGGGGGTCTACAATGAGCAGTTCTTC CASSFGLAGVYNEQFF
TRBJ2-5 . TRBV29-1 many TGCAGCGTTGTGGGACCCAGGGTGGGGGTAATACAAGAGACCCAGTACTTC CSVVGPRVGVIQETQYF
TRBJ1-3 TRBD1 TRBV27 . TGTGCCAGCAGCCCCGCGACAGGGGGGTCTGGAAACACCATATATTTT CASSPATGGSGNTIYF
TRBJ2-2 . TRBV28 many . CASILGPAGELFF
TRBJ2-7 TRBD1 TRBV6-1 many TGTGCCAGCAGTGAAATTTCGGGACAGGGAACCCACGAGCAGTACTTC CASSEISGQGTHEQYF
TRBJ1-5 . TRBV3-1 . TGTGCCAGCAGCCATAGGGAGGGGCCCCAGCATTTT CASSHREGPQHF
TRBJ2-3 . TRBV10-1 many TGCGCCAGCAGTGAATCTAGCGTAAGCACAGATACGCAGTATTTT CASSESSVSTDTQYF
TRBJ1-1 . TRBV12-3/TRBV12-4 many TGTGCCAGCAGTGTGGACAAAAACACTGAAGCTTTCTTT CASSVDKNTEAFF